The 24 T cell receptor beta chains presented below share a single source sample, sequenced in a study of technical replicates of blood from several donors. The data were produced by immunoSEQ multiplex PCR, yet TCRdb's version contains in-frame clones alone and is incomplete. The table lists approximately 75,000 clones, roughly 95% of them singletons, with 0.36% in the top ten. Sequenced material: T cells isolated from PBMCs. These receptors were obtained from a human donor in good health.

The gene calls are TRBV5-4 and TRBJ2-5, with TRBD2 matching 9 bases. This CDR3 spans 16 amino acids. V shed 2 bases, J shed 4 bases, and the junction held 9 bases outside the gene matches. The germline V gene encodes CDR1 SGHNT and CDR2 YYREEE (reference sequence). The CDR3, as DNA: TGTGCCAGCAGCTTTCCCATAGCGGGAGTCAGAGAGACCCAGTACTTC. This sequence encodes CASSFPIAGVRETQYF.

The gene calls are TRBV29-1 and TRBJ2-1; D is undetermined. Trimming pared 3 bases from V and 8 bases from J, leaving 8 bases between. The germline V gene has CDR1 SQVTM and CDR2 ANQGSEA. The CDR3 loop spans 11 amino acids. The CDR3: CSVEYEYEQFF. The CDR3, as DNA: TGCAGCGTTGAGTACGAGTATGAGCAGTTCTTC.

V is TRBV7-2 and J is TRBJ1-2; perhaps TRBD1 as D (5 bases). Germline V gene lookup returns CDR1 SGHTA and CDR2 FQGNSA. V lost 4 bases, J lost 8 bases, and 23 bases lay in between. CDR3 length equals 16 residues. This CDR3 is CASSSWNGGDGKGYTF. CDR3 bases: TGTGCCAGCAGCTCCTGGAACGGGGGGGATGGGAAGGGCTACACCTTC.

J is TRBJ1-2 and V is TRBV29-1, with 8 nucleotides matching TRBD1. This CDR3 spans 15 amino acids. Germline assignment: CDR1 SQVTM and CDR2 ANQGSEA. Trimming at V came to 0 bases and at J to 1 base, leaving 4 bases not matched to a gene. CDR3 coding DNA: TGCAGCGTTGAAGACAGGGGGCGCGGTAACTATGGCTACACCTTC. Amino acids: CSVEDRGRGNYGYTF.

CDR3 nucleotides: TGTGCCAGCAGCTTAAGCTCAGGGTTGGAGACCCAGTACTTC. Translation gives CASSLSSGLETQYF. This chain uses TRBV7-9 with TRBJ2-5, with a possible D match to TRBD1 (5 bases). The CDR3 is made up of 14 amino acids. The germline V and J ends were trimmed by 2 bases and 5 bases, with 12 bases remaining between them. The germline V gene encodes CDR1 SEHNR and CDR2 FQNEAQ (reference sequence).

This rearrangement joins TRBV14 to TRBJ2-7; D might be TRBD1 (6 bases). This CDR3 comprises 13 residues. Germline V CDR1 and CDR2: SGHDN, FVKESK. V shed 6 bases and J shed 5 bases, with 14 bases lying between them. The CDR3 is CASSLQGINEQYF. The DNA of the CDR3 is TGTGCCAGCAGTCTACAGGGAATCAACGAGCAGTACTTC. The entire variable domain, with the rest obtained from reference TRBV14 and TRBJ2-7, is as follows: EAGVTQFPSHSVIEKGQTVTLRCDPISGHDNLYWYRRVMGKEIKFLLHFVKESKQDESGMPNNRFLAERTGGTYSTLKVQPAELEDSGVYFCASSLQGINEQYFGPGTRLTVT.

The J gene is TRBJ2-2, the V gene TRBV11-2; the match to TRBD2 covers 10 bases. The germline V gene has CDR1 SGHAT and CDR2 FQNNGV. V trimming: 5 bases; J trimming: 1 base; junction bases outside the gene matches: 7. The CDR3 has 17 residues. The chain's CDR3 is CASSPERTSGNTGELFF. CDR3 in DNA: TGTGCCAGCAGCCCCGAGAGGACTAGCGGGAACACCGGGGAGCTGTTTTTT.

The rearrangement joins TRBV6-5 to TRBJ1-6; no clear D gene. V was shortened by 8 bases and J by 10 bases, with 3 bases between the two germline ends. From germline, CDR1 is MNHEY and CDR2 SVGAGI. This CDR3 contains 9 residues. The CDR3 loop is CASGSPLHF. CDR3 coding DNA: TGTGCCAGCGGCTCACCCCTCCACTTT.

The chain couples TRBV15 to TRBJ1-2; no clear D gene. The germline V gene encodes CDR1 LNHNV and CDR2 YYDKDF (reference sequence). CDR3 length equals 15 residues. V was clipped by 0 bases and J by 7 bases, with 15 bases between them. The CDR3 loop is CATSRDSRRTPGYTF. Written as DNA, the CDR3 is TGTGCCACCAGCAGAGATTCGCGACGGACTCCTGGCTACACCTTC.

The chain has TRBV7-4 and TRBJ2-2; D might be TRBD1 (6 bases). Trimming took 4 bases from V and 3 from J, leaving 9 bases between them. This CDR3 has 14 residues. Germline values: CDR1 SGHVT, CDR2 SQSDAQ. CDR3 sequence reads: CASSSSGDTGELFF. The CDR3 DNA sequence: TGTGCCAGCAGCTCATCAGGGGACACCGGGGAGCTGTTTTTT.

CDR3 nucleotides: TGCGCCAGCAGCCCTAGGACTAGCGGGAGTGGTGGGACAGATACGCAGTATTTT. Amino acid sequence: CASSPRTSGSGGTDTQYF. V usage is TRBV5-1 and J usage is TRBJ2-3, with 13 bases matching TRBD2. Germline V CDR1 and CDR2: SGHRS, YFSETQ. CDR3 size: 18 residues. Trimming at V came to 4 bases and at J to 3 bases, leaving 11 bases not matched to a gene.

The V call is TRBV30, the J call TRBJ2-5; 10 bases fit TRBD2. Looked up from germline, CDR1 is GTSNPN and CDR2 is SVGIG (reference sequence). Unmatched junction bases numbered 4, after V lost 0 bases and J lost 3 bases. The CDR3 loop spans 15 amino acids. CDR3 in DNA: TGTGCCTGGAGTGTAGGGACTAGCGATAAAGAGACCCAGTACTTC. It codes for CAWSVGTSDKETQYF.

The V call is TRBV2, the J call TRBJ1-4; 7 nucleotides match TRBD1. With 7 bases clipped from V and 12 bases from J, the junction kept 5 bases outside the gene matches. This CDR3 has 11 residues. Looked up from germline, CDR1 is SNHLY and CDR2 is FYNNEI. The CDR3 loop reads CASTIGQELFF. CDR3 DNA: TGTGCCAGCACTATAGGACAGGAACTGTTTTTT. Looking up the rest from reference TRBV2 and TRBJ1-4 gives the full variable domain: EPEVTQTPSHQVTQMGQEVILRCVPISNHLYFYWYRQILGQKVEFLVSFYNNEISEKSEIFDDQFSVERPDGSNFTLKIRSTKLEDSAMYFCASTIGQELFFGSGTQLSVL.

The chain joins TRBV29-1 to TRBJ1-3, with D possibly TRBD1 on 6 matching bases. V lost 6 bases and J 4 bases, leaving 16 bases between the germline ends. The CDR3 runs to 14 residues. The germline V gene has CDR1 SQVTM and CDR2 ANQGSEA. CDR3 region: CSVLVGALGNTIYF. The CDR3 DNA sequence: TGCAGCGTCCTCGTGGGGGCTCTGGGAAACACCATATATTTT.

J is TRBJ2-7 and V is TRBV5-6; 8 positions match TRBD1. CDR3 length: 14 amino acids. The germline CDR1 and CDR2 sequences are SGHDT and YYEEEE. J gave up 3 bases and V 2 bases, and 4 bases lay outside the gene matches. For the CDR3, the DNA is TGTGCCAGCAGCTTCGGGACAGGAAACTACGAGCAGTACTTC. Residues: CASSFGTGNYEQYF.

The chain links TRBV28 to TRBJ1-1; TRBD1 matches 9 bases. This CDR3 comprises 17 residues. J lost 1 base, V lost 5 bases, and 11 bases had no gene match. The germline CDR1 and CDR2 sequences are MDHEN and SYDVKM. The CDR3 sequence: CASSGTGWRKANTEAFF. In DNA, the CDR3 is TGTGCCAGCAGTGGGACAGGGTGGCGTAAAGCGAACACTGAAGCTTTCTTT.

This chain joins TRBV6-4 and TRBJ1-1; 8 bases line up with TRBD1. Trimming cost V 4 bases and J 1 base; bases outside gene matches: 2. Germline CDR1 is MRHNA and CDR2 is SNTAGT. The CDR3 runs 14 residues. The CDR3 spells CASSGDRRNTEAFF. Here the CDR3 DNA reads TGTGCCAGCAGTGGGGACAGGAGGAACACTGAAGCTTTCTTT.

The chain combines TRBV27 with TRBJ1-2, with TRBD1 matching over 10 bases. With V trimmed by 6 bases and J by 5 bases, 6 bases remained unmatched. The CDR3 has 14 residues. Germline V gene data show CDR1 as MNHEY and CDR2 as SMNVEV (reference sequence). As DNA, the CDR3 is TGTGCCAGCAGCCCGGGACAGGGGCCGTATGGCTACACCTTC. It specifies CASSPGQGPYGYTF.

This rearrangement joins TRBV5-8 to TRBJ2-7; tentative D call: TRBD1 (5 bases). Germline values: CDR1 SGHTS, CDR2 YDEGEE. This CDR3 contains 14 residues. Trimming left V 1 base short and J 2 bases short, with 10 bases between. In DNA form, the CDR3 reads TGTGCCAGCAGCTTGAGGGGTTTTACCTACGAGCAGTACTTC. This encodes CASSLRGFTYEQYF.

This clone was recorded only once. The V and J genes are TRBV11-2 and TRBJ2-2, with 8 positions matching TRBD1. Looked up from germline, CDR1 is SGHAT and CDR2 is FQNNGV. Trimming took 4 bases from V and 5 from J; bases not matched to a gene: 3. This CDR3 has 14 residues. The CDR3 DNA follows: TGTGCCAGCAGCTATACAGGGGGGACCGGGGAGCTGTTTTTT. Its protein product is CASSYTGGTGELFF.

The V call is TRBV6-6, the J call TRBJ1-2; TRBD1 aligns across 7 bases. The CDR3 extends over 15 amino acids. Germline V CDR1 and CDR2: MNHNY, SVGAGI (reference sequence). The junction had 7 bases not matched to a gene; V was cut back by 2 bases and J by 4 bases. Here the CDR3 DNA reads TGTGCCAGCAGTTACAGGGGACAGACTATCTATGGCTACACCTTC. Its translation is CASSYRGQTIYGYTF.

This clone was recorded once. The chain has TRBV28 and TRBJ1-5; possible D gene TRBD1, 5 bases. From germline, CDR1 is MDHEN and CDR2 SYDVKM. The CDR3 is made up of 12 amino acids. V was clipped by 4 bases and J by 5 bases, with 6 bases between them. The CDR3 DNA sequence: TGTGCCAGCAGTTACAGGTATCAGCCCCAGCATTTT. Encoded protein: CASSYRYQPQHF.

The chain combines TRBV11-3 with TRBJ2-2; D not resolved. The CDR3 spans 12 residues. From germline, CDR1 is SGHNT and CDR2 YENEEA. The V gene lost 5 bases and the J gene lost 2 bases, with 3 bases spanning the gap. The CDR3 region is CASSLNTGELFF. CDR3 in DNA: TGTGCCAGCAGCCTAAACACCGGGGAGCTGTTTTTT.

This chain links TRBV12-5 with TRBJ2-1, with D perhaps TRBD2 (6 bases). The CDR3 has 14 residues. The V gene lost 6 bases and the J gene lost 2 bases, with 11 bases spanning the gap. Per germline, CDR1 LGHNT and CDR2 FRNRAP. CDR3 amino acids: CASGGSFPYNEQFF. CDR3 coding DNA: TGTGCTAGTGGCGGGAGTTTCCCCTACAATGAGCAGTTCTTC.